This T cell receptor (beta chain) was sequenced during a study of OX40 agonist ivuxolimab in advanced cancers. Across the study: Dose-escalation subjects each had hepatocellular carcinoma, melanoma, renal cell or head and neck cancer. Findings of the study overall: Antigens targeted by the expanded peripheral T cells were not determined.

On this clone: As yet, its antigen is unknown.

CDR3 length: 14 residues. Germline V gene sequence: CDR1 LNHNV, CDR2 YYDKDF (reference sequence). Trimming cost V 5 bases and J 1 base, with 11 bases left between them. The method was immunoSEQ multiplex PCR; TCRdb's version includes in-frame clones alone and lacks a portion of them. The sample holds tens of thousands of clones; 70% to 90% are singletons and the top ten take around 0.73%. Material: CD4+ or CD8+ T cells sorted from blood, obtained in a trial of the OX40 agonist ivuxolimab. V is TRBV15 and J is TRBJ1-1; no firm D call. This receptor was obtained from an adult with an advanced solid tumor such as melanoma, head and neck, liver or kidney cancer. The CDR3 DNA follows: TGTGCCACCAGCTTAAGTACCCGGAACACTGAAGCTTTCTTT. This translates into CATSLSTRNTEAFF.